This T cell receptor beta chain is from a study of shared clonotypes between healthy human individuals. Repertoires were generated with immunoSEQ multiplex PCR, while TCRdb's copy carries only in-frame clones and drops some. The sample records 650,000 to 800,000 clones, just under 75% being singletons. V was shortened by 2 bases and J by 1 base, with 5 bases between the two germline ends. CDR3 length equals 14 residues. Germline-derived CDR1 and CDR2 are SEHNR and FQNEAQ (reference sequence). The sequence derives from a woman under 40 in good health. What was sequenced was memory CD4+ T cells sorted from blood. This sample's subset: CD45RA-negative fraction. This chain joins TRBV7-9 and TRBJ2-2; D is undetermined. The CDR3 loop reads CASSLKWNTGELFF. The CDR3 DNA reads as TGTGCCAGCAGCTTAAAATGGAACACCGGGGAGCTGTTTTTT.